The clone carrying this T cell receptor (beta chain) has ten or more counts. Antigen unknown. V was cut by 1 base and J by 4 bases, with 8 bases left in between. Germline V gene lookup returns CDR1 SGHAT and CDR2 FQNNGV. This CDR3 region has 14 residues. The source of the sample is a study of neurological immune-mediated disorders. General study results and limits: HTLV-1-associated myelopathy had the most TCR clonal expansion, while multiple sclerosis had the least, a level that fell below healthy controls.

By 5'RACE with 10-nucleotide random UMIs, the cDNA was made. MiXCR, run by TCRdb on the 5' RACE reads, gives a single entry per CDR3 protein. The sample lists under 90,000 distinct CDR3 sequences, about 9.3% occurring once. Specimen: PBMCs. The chain recombines TRBV11-2 with TRBJ1-5, with D uncertain. This clonotype was obtained from a man in his forties in good health. CDR3: CASSLGLENQPQHF. The CDR3 coding sequence is TGTGCCAGCAGCTTAGGTCTAGAAAATCAGCCCCAGCATTTT.